The rows below give T cell receptor beta chains drawn from one sample of a study of cytomegalovirus exposure and HLA in healthy donors. Generated by immunoSEQ multiplex PCR, the TCRdb table keeps only in-frame clones and is missing some. The table includes 150,000 to 200,000 clones, 65% to 85% detected once. Sequenced sample: PBMCs. The source is a woman in her 30s in good health and CMV-seropositive. Each CDR3 is given with its conserved first and last residue. Each record gives: CDR3 length, V gene, J gene, D gene, clone size, CDR3 protein, CDR3 DNA. The D gene is left open where the match is weak. For some rows the clone size is stated as once, few or many, or as a class when expanded; others skip it.

>16|TRBV4-3|TRBJ1-5|TRBD1|many
CASSQEATGGYQPQHF
TGCGCCAGCAGCCAAGAAGCGACAGGGGGCTATCAGCCCCAGCATTTT
>15|TRBV4-1|TRBJ2-1|TRBD2|-
CASSQRDYLAYEQFF
TGCGCCAGCAGCCAAAGGGACTACCTTGCCTATGAGCAGTTCTTC
>17|TRBV28|TRBJ2-3|-|few
CASSLLGWRQSTDTQYF
TGTGCCAGCAGCTTGCTTGGTTGGCGGCAAAGTACAGATACGCAGTATTTT
>11|TRBV5-8|TRBJ2-7|-|-
CASSYRYEQYF
TGTGCCAGCAGCTACAGGTACGAGCAGTACTTC
>11|TRBV27|TRBJ1-2|-|-
CATGSGYGYTF
TGTGCTACGGGTTCGGGCTATGGCTACACCTTC
>15|TRBV4-2|TRBJ1-5|TRBD1|-
CASSQDGQGRQPQHF
TGTGCCAGCAGCCAAGACGGACAGGGAAGGCAGCCCCAGCATTTT
>13|TRBV7-8|TRBJ1-1|TRBD1|once
CASSLDGTVEAFF
TGTGCCAGCAGCTTAGATGGGACAGTTGAAGCTTTCTTT
>14|TRBV6-5|TRBJ1-1|-|-
CASSPDRLNTEAFF
TGTGCCAGCAGCCCGGACAGATTGAACACTGAAGCTTTCTTT
>16|TRBV18|TRBJ2-1|-|few
CASSPLDLVQANEQFF
TGTGCCAGCTCACCATTGGACTTAGTCCAGGCCAATGAGCAGTTCTTC
>11|TRBV28|TRBJ1-1|-|few
CASTPGSEAFF
TGTGCCAGCACCCCTGGGAGTGAAGCTTTCTTT
>15|TRBV4-3|TRBJ2-2|-|-
CASSQHSSNTGELFF
TGCGCCAGCAGCCAACACTCTTCGAACACCGGGGAGCTGTTTTTT
>15|TRBV2|TRBJ2-3|TRBD1|-
CASMKRTGGTDTQYF
TGTGCCAGCATGAAGCGGACAGGGGGCACAGATACGCAGTATTTT
>16|TRBV27|TRBJ1-5|-|-
CASSLQGFRSNQPQHF
TGTGCCAGCAGCCTCCAGGGTTTTAGGAGCAATCAGCCCCAGCATTTT
>12|TRBV9|TRBJ2-3|-|-
CASSVIADTQYF
TGTGCCAGCAGCGTAATAGCAGATACGCAGTATTTT
>15|TRBV7-2|TRBJ2-5|-|-
CASSLDDNSGETQYF
TGTGCCAGCAGCTTAGACGATAATTCAGGAGAGACCCAGTACTTC
>17|TRBV10-3|TRBJ2-3|TRBD2|-
CAISGLAGGGGADTQYF
TGTGCCATCAGTGGACTAGCGGGAGGGGGAGGGGCAGATACGCAGTATTTT
>16|TRBV2|TRBJ1-2|-|-
CASSHDSQGSGYGYTF
TGTGCCAGCAGTCACGACAGCCAAGGCTCGGGCTATGGCTACACCTTC
>13|TRBV9|TRBJ1-1|-|-
CASSVSVNVEAFF
TGTGCCAGCAGCGTATCCGTAAATGTTGAAGCTTTCTTT
>15|TRBV5-1|TRBJ1-4|TRBD1|-
CASSSAGTGREKLFF
TGCGCCAGCAGCTCAGCCGGGACAGGGCGTGAAAAACTGTTTTTT
>15|TRBV6-4|TRBJ2-1|-|once
CASSTTRVSYNEQFF
TGTGCCAGCAGTACCACTAGAGTCTCCTACAATGAGCAGTTCTTC
>14|TRBV25-1|TRBJ1-4|TRBD1|-
CASRDRGNNEKLFF
TGTGCCAGCAGGGACAGGGGAAATAATGAAAAACTGTTTTTT